The T cell receptor beta chain described here comes from a study of blood T cell repertoires in COVID-19. Study at large: Acute and convalescent COVID-19 samples came from the United States, Italy and Spain. The cDNA or gDNA used as material had been derived from T cells, B-cell-depleted T cells, or PBMCs.

The V gene lost 1 base and the J gene lost 5 bases, with 11 bases spanning the gap. CDR1 is LGHDT and CDR2 is YNNKEL in the germline V gene (reference sequence). The CDR3 has 14 residues. Per the original data handling: Amplification with reference gene primers provided the estimates of nucleated cell counts. Clones were sequenced by immunoSEQ multiplex PCR, and TCRdb holds only the in-frame ones, with some missing. That table gives V, J and clone size, and the DNA gave D and trimming. The sample lists roughly 100,000 clones, 87% seen once, with around 5.3% in the top ten. Patients in Seattle were enrolled during active infection, then followed longitudinally.

The specimen sequenced was peripheral blood. The sequence was collected from a woman between 45 and 65 years old with COVID-19, enrolled during active disease. This chain uses TRBV3-1 (or the pseudogene TRBV3-2) with TRBJ2-5; TRBD2 is a possible D gene (7 bases). This chain's CDR3 is CASSQGGGGETQYF. CDR3 DNA sequence: TGTGCCAGCAGCCAAGGGGGAGGGGGGGAGACCCAGTACTTC.